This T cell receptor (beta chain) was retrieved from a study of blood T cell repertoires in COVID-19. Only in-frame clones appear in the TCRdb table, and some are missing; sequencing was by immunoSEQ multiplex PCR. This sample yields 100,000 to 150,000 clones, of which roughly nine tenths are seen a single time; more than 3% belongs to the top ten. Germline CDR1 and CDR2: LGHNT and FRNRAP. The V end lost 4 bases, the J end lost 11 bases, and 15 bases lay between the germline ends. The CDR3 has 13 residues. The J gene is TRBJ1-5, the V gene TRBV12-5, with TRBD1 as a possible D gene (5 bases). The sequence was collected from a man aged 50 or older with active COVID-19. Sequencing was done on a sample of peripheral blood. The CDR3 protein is CASGSGLPGSQHF. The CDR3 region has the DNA TGTGCTAGTGGTTCGGGACTCCCGGGGTCCCAGCATTTT.